This section outlines one TCR beta chain sequence together with its context. The antigen is unknown. V shed 0 bases and J 2 bases; nucleotides not matched to a gene: 14. The CDR3 sequence is 19 residues long. In germline, CDR1 is LGHNA, CDR2 YNFKEQ. The record originates from a study of T cell clonotyping in hematopoietic cell transplantation. Study observations and caveats: Recipient TCR diversity dropped after transplant; expanded clonotypes rose from day 30 to 180. Without cell sorting, CD4 versus CD8 contributions remain unresolved. Graft donor and pretransplant recipient Inverse Simpson Index values predicted broader posttransplant TCR diversity.

Blood collection times were about day -28 and days 30, 100, 180 posttransplant. Clones were sequenced by immunoSEQ multiplex PCR, and TCRdb holds only the in-frame ones, with some missing. The sample has roughly 13,000 clones; just over 95% are singletons. This sequence was found in a female patient aged 45-60 years who had an allogeneic stem cell transplant from an unrelated donor, so T cells may come from the graft donor. Some clones in this sample may be carry-over from other donors' samples. The sample here was peripheral blood mononuclear cells, taken 30 days after allogeneic stem cell transplant. V gene TRBV4-2 combines with J gene TRBJ1-2, with TRBD1 matching over 8 bases. The CDR3, as DNA: TGTGCCAGCAGCCAAGATAGGGCTTGGACAGGGAGAACCAACTATGGCTACACCTTC. Its protein product is CASSQDRAWTGRTNYGYTF.